The present TCR beta chain was sequenced within a study of T cells in tuberculosis. The CDR3 covers 18 residues. CDR1 is MDHEN, CDR2 SYDVKM, per germline. V lost 4 bases to trimming and J lost 2 bases, with 22 bases between them. TCRdb's table, derived via immunoSEQ multiplex PCR, lists solely in-frame clones and lacks some. The sample records 35,000 to 45,000 clones, 94% being singletons. The chain joins TRBV28 to TRBJ2-3; maybe TRBD1 (6 bases). Input material: PBMCs. This receptor was obtained from a donor aged 5 to 30 with latent tuberculosis or without tuberculosis infection. Some clones in this sample may be carry-over from other donors' samples. CDR3 bases: TGTGCCAGCAGTTCCCTGGGTACAGGGTCGAGGGACACAGATACGCAGTATTTT. Its protein is CASSSLGTGSRDTDTQYF.